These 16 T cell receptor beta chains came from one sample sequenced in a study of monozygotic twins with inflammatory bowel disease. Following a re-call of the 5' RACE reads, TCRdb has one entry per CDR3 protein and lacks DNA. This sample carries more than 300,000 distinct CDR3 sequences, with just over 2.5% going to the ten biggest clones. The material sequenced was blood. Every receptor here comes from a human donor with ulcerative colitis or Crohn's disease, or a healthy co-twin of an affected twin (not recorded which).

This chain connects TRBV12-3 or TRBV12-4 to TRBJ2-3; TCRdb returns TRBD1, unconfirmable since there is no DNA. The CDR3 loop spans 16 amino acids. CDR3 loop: CASSHQGPSLADTQYF.

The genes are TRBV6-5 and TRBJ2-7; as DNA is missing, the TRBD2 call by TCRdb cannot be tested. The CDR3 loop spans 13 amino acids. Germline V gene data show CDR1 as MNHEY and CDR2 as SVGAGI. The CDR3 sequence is CASTLTGGHEQYF.

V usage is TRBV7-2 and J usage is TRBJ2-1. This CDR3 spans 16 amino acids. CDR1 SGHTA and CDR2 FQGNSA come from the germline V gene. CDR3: CASSSGLIHYYNEQFF.

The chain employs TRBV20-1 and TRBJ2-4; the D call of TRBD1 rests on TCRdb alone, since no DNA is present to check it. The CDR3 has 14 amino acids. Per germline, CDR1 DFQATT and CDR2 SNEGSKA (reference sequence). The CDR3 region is CSARDLGDKNIQYF.

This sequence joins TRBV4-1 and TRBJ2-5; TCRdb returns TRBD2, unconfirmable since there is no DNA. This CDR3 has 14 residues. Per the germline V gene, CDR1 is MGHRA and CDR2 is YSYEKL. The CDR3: CASSLGDSGETQYF.

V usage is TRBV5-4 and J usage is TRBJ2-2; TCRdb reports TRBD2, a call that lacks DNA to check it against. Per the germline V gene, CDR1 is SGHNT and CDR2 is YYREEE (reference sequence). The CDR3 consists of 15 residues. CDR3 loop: CASSLLAVSSGELFF.

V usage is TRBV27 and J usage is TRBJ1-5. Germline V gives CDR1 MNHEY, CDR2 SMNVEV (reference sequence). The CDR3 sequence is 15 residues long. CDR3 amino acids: CASSIGARANQPQHF.

The chain's CDR3 is CSARGRRGGLNTEAFF. The gene calls are TRBV20-1 and TRBJ1-1. Germline V gives CDR1 DFQATT, CDR2 SNEGSKA (reference sequence). The CDR3 runs to 16 residues.

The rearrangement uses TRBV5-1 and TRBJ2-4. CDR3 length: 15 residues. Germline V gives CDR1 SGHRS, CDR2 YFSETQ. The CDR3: CASSLAPLAKNIQYF.

CDR3 loop: CASSLAVTSGGPDTQYF. V gene TRBV5-1 combines with J gene TRBJ2-3; TCRdb outputs TRBD2, but without DNA this stays unchecked. CDR1 is SGHRS and CDR2 is YFSETQ in the germline V gene. There are 17 residues in the CDR3.

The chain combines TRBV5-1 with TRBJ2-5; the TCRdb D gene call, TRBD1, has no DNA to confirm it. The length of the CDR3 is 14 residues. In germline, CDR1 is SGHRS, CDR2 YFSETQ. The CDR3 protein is CASSSGTGQETQYF.

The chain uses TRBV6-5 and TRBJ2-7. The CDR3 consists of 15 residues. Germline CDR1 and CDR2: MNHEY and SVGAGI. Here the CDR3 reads CASSYSGVTSYEQYF.

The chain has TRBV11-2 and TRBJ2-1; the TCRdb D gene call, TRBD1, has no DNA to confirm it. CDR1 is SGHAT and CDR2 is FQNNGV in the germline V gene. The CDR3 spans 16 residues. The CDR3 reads CASSLDRSDRGYEQFF. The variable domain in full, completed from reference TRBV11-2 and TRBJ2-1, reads EAGVAQSPRYKIIEKRQSVAFWCNPISGHATLYWYQQILGQGPKLLIQFQNNGVVDDSQLPKDRFSAERLKGVDSTLKIQPAKLEDSAVYLCASSLDRSDRGYEQFFGPGTRLTVL.

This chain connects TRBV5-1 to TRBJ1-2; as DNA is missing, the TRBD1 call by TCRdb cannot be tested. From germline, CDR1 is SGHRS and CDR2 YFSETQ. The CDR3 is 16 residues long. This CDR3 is CASSLIGQGTNYGYTF.

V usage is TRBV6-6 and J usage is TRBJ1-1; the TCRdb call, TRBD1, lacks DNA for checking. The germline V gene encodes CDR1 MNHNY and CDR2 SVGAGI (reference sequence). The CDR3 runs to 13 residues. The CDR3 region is CASTRGQGTEAFF.

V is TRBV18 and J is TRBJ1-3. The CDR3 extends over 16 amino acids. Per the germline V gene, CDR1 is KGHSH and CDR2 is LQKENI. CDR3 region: CASSPPVRGLGNTIYF.